A single sample gave rise to the 4 T cell receptor beta chains below, sequenced in a study of blood T cell repertoires in COVID-19. Repertoires were generated with immunoSEQ multiplex PCR, while TCRdb's copy carries only in-frame clones and drops some. Here the sample spans 490,000 or so clones, around 87% being singletons. The material sequenced was PBMCs or T cells enriched from blood (not recorded which). The source of these receptors is a woman between 35 and 50 years old who had recovered from COVID-19.

The chain recombines TRBV6-5 with TRBJ1-1; unclear D gene. V shed 0 bases and J shed 0 bases, with 8 bases lying between them. Germline V gene sequence: CDR1 MNHEY, CDR2 SVGAGI. This CDR3 is 15 amino acids long. DNA for the CDR3: TGTGCCAGCAGTTACTCGCAACAGCTGAACACTGAAGCTTTCTTT. Translating gives CASSYSQQLNTEAFF.

The chain couples TRBV7-2 to TRBJ1-1; D may be TRBD1 (6 bases). Trimming cost V 1 base and J 4 bases, with 10 bases left between them. The germline CDR1 and CDR2 sequences are SGHTA and FQGNSA. The CDR3 is 14 residues long. Written as DNA, the CDR3 is TGTGCCAGCAGCTTAGAACCAGGGGTCACTGAAGCTTTCTTT. Translating gives CASSLEPGVTEAFF.

The chain uses TRBV13 and TRBJ2-3; TRBD2 matches at 8 bases. V was pared by 5 bases and J by 0 bases, with 4 bases of the junction left unmatched. Germline V lookup: CDR1 PRHDT, CDR2 FYEKMQ (reference sequence). CDR3 length: 15 amino acids. CDR3 bases: TGTGCCAGCAGCGTTAGCGGGGCTAGCACAGATACGCAGTATTTT. This translates into CASSVSGASTDTQYF.

V is TRBV19 and J is TRBJ2-5; 12 nucleotides align to TRBD2. CDR3 size: 17 residues. Per the germline V gene, CDR1 is LNHDA and CDR2 is SQIVND (reference sequence). The trim removed 9 bases at V and 2 bases at J, leaving 13 bases unmatched. CDR3 bases: TGTGCCAGCCGCCCTACGAGACTAGCGGGAGATCAAGAGACCCAGTACTTC. Translation: CASRPTRLAGDQETQYF.